This T cell receptor (beta chain) emerged from a study of blood T cell repertoires in COVID-19. For the study at large: The origin of the acute and convalescent COVID-19 samples was the United States, Italy and Spain. Nucleic acid was either cDNA or gDNA, and it came from T cells, B-cell-depleted T cells, or PBMCs.

The sample holds one count of this clone. Original handling: Reference gene primer amplification gave nucleated cell count estimates. The table came from immunoSEQ multiplex PCR; TCRdb's copy has only in-frame clones and leaves some out. The D gene and trimming were derived from the DNA, and the V and J assignments and clone size from that table. This sample has 99,000 or so clones; over 80% occur once, and the top ten carry around 2%. The V and J ends lost 4 bases and 5 bases, in that order; junction bases with no gene match: 4. Looked up from germline, CDR1 is LNHDA and CDR2 is SQIVND (reference sequence). The CDR3 sequence is 13 residues long.

Sequenced material: peripheral blood. V and J are TRBV19 and TRBJ2-5, with 7 bases identical to TRBD1. This clonotype originated in a man in his 70s with active or convalescent COVID-19. CDR3 loop: CASSRDSSETQYF. CDR3 in DNA: TGTGCCAGTAGTAGGGACAGTTCTGAGACCCAGTACTTC. Full variable domain (remainder filled in from reference TRBV19 and TRBJ2-5): DGGITQSPKYLFRKEGQNVTLSCEQNLNHDAMYWYRQDPGQGLRLIYYSQIVNDFQKGDIAEGYSVSREKKESFPLTVTSAQKNPTAFYLCASSRDSSETQYFGPGTRLLVL.